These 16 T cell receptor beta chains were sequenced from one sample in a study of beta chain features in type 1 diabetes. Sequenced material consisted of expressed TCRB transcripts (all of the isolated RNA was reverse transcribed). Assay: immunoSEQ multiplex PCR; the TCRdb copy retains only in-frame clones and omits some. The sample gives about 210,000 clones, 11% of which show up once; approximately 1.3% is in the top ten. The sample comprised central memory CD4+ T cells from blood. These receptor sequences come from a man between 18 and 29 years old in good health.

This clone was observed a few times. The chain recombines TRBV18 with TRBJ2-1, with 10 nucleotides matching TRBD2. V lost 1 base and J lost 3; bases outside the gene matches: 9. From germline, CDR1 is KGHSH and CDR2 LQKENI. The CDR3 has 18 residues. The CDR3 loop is CASSPLPLAGEGYNEQFF. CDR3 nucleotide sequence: TGTGCCAGCTCACCACTTCCCCTAGCGGGAGAAGGCTACAATGAGCAGTTCTTC.

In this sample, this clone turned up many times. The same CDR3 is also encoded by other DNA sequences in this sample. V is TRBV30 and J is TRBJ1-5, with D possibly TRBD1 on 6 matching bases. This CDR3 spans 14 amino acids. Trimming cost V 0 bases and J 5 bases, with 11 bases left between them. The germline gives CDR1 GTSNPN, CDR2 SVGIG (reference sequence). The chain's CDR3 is CAWSVLRGDQPQHF. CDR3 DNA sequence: TGTGCCTGGAGTGTACTCAGGGGCGATCAGCCCCAGCATTTT.

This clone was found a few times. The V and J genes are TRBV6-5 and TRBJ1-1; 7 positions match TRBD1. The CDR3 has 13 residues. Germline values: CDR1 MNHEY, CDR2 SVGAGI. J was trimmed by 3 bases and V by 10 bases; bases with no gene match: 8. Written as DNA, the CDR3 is TGTGCCACCAGGGACAGCCTGGACACTGAAGCTTTCTTT. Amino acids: CATRDSLDTEAFF.

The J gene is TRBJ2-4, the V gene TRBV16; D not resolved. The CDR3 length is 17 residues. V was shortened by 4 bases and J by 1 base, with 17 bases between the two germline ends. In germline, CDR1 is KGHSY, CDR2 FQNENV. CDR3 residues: CASSPTVGPGAKNIQYF. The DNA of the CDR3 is TGTGCCAGCAGCCCAACAGTTGGCCCCGGGGCCAAAAACATTCAGTACTTC. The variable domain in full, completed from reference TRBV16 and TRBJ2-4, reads GEEVAQTPKHLVRGEGQKAKLYCAPIKGHSYVFWYQQVLKNEFKFLISFQNENVFDETGMPKERFSAKCLPNSPCSLEIQATKLEDSAVYFCASSPTVGPGAKNIQYFGAGTRLSVL.

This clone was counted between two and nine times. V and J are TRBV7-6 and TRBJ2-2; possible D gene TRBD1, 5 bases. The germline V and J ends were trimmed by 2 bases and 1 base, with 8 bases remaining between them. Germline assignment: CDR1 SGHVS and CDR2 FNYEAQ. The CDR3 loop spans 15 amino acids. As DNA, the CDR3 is TGTGCCAGCAGCTTACAGGGCATGAACACCGGGGAGCTGTTTTTT. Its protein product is CASSLQGMNTGELFF.

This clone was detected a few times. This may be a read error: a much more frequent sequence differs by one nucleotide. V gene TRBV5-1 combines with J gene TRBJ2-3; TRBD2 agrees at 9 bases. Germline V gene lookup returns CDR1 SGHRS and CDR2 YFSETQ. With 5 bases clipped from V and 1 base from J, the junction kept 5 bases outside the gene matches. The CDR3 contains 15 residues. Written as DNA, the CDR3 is TGCGCCAGCAGTAATAGCGGGAGTCGCACAGATACGCAGTATTTT. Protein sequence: CASSNSGSRTDTQYF.

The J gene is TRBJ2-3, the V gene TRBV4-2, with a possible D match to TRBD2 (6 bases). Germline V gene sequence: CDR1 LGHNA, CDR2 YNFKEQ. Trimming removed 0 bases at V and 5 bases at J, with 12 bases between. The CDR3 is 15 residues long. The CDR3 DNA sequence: TGTGCCAGCAGCCAAGATGGCAGGGAGGAAGATACGCAGTATTTT. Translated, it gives CASSQDGREEDTQYF.

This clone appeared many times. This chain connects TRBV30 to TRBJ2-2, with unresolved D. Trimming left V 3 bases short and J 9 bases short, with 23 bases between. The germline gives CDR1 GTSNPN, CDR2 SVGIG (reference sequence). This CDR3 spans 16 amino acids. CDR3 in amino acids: CAWSPGPSTPRRELFF. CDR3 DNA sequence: TGTGCCTGGAGCCCGGGTCCTAGTACTCCCCGCAGGGAGCTGTTTTTT. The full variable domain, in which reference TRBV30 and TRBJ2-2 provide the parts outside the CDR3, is SQTIHQWPATLVQPVGSPLSLECTVEGTSNPNLYWYRQAAGRGLQLLFYSVGIGQISSEVPQNLSASRPQDRQFILSSKKLLLSDSGFYLCAWSPGPSTPRRELFFGEGSRLTVL.

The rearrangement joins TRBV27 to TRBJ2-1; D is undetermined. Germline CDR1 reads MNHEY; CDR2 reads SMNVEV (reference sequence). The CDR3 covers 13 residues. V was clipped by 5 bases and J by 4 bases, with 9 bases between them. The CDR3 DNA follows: TGTGCCAGCAGTCTAAAGCCTTACAATGAGCAGTTCTTC. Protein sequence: CASSLKPYNEQFF.

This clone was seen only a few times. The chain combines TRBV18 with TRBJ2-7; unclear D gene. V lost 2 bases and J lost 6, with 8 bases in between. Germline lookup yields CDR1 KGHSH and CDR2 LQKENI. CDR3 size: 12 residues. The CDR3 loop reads CASSPDRFEQYF. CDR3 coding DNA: TGTGCCAGCTCACCAGATAGATTCGAGCAGTACTTC.

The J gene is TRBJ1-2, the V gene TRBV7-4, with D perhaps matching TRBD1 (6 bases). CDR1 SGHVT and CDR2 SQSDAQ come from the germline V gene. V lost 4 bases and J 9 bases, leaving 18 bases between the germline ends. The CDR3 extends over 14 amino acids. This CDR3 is CASSSRGDTGSYTF. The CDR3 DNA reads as TGTGCCAGCAGCTCGAGGGGGGACACCGGGAGCTACACCTTC.

In DNA form, the CDR3 reads TGCGCCAGCAGGGTCAAGGGTGATTCACCCCTCCACTTT. It yields the protein CASRVKGDSPLHF. The chain carries TRBV5-1 and TRBJ1-6; D is uncertain. The ends were cut back, 5 bases at V and 8 bases at J, with 11 bases in the middle. The germline V gene encodes CDR1 SGHRS and CDR2 YFSETQ. This CDR3 region has 13 residues.

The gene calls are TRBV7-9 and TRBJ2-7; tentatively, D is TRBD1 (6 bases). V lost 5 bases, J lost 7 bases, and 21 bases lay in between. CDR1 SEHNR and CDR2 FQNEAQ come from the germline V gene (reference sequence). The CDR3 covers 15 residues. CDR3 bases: TGTGCCAGCAGCGCCGGACAGCGCCTCTTTCGGGAGCAGTACTTC. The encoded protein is CASSAGQRLFREQYF.

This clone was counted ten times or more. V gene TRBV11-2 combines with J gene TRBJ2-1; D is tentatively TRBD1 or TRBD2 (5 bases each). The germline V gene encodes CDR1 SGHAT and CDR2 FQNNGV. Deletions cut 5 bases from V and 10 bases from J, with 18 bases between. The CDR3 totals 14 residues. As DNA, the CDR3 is TGTGCCAGCAGCCCTCTCCGAGGGACCCCGGAGCAGTTCTTC. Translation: CASSPLRGTPEQFF.

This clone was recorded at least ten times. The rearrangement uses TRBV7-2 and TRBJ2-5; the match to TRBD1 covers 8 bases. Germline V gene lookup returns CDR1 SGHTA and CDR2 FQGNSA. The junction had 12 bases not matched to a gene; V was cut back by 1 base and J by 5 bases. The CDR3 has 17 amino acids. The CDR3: CASSLVQGGFASETQYF. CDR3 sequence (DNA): TGTGCCAGCAGCTTAGTACAGGGGGGTTTTGCTTCGGAGACCCAGTACTTC.

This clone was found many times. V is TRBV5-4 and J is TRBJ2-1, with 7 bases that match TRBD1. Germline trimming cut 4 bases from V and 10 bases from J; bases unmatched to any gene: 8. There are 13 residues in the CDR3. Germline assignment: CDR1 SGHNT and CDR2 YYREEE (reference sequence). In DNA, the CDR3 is TGTGCCAGCAGCGATCAACAGGGGAGCGAGCAGTTCTTC. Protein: CASSDQQGSEQFF.